These 29 T cell receptor beta chains originate from one sample sequenced in a study of T-cell reconstitution after alpha-beta-depleted transplantation in children. This sample's TCRbeta library carried unique molecular identifier barcodes. MiXCR, run by TCRdb on the PCR reads, gives a single entry per CDR3 protein. The sample has hundreds of thousands of distinct CDR3 sequences, approximately 17% seen once. The sample here was PBMCs from the stem cell graft donor, taken from the stem cell graft. These receptors were collected from a human donor who donated a stem cell graft to a child with acute myeloid leukemia.

This clonotype was counted ten times or more. The V gene is TRBV29-1, the J gene TRBJ1-2; D call uncertain. V was clipped by 6 bases and J by 7 bases, with 15 bases between them. This CDR3 contains 12 residues. Germline assignment: CDR1 SQVTM and CDR2 ANQGSEA. As DNA, the CDR3 is TGCAGCGTGGGCCCTGGGTCGGGTGGCTACACCTTC. Residues: CSVGPGSGGYTF.

The V gene is TRBV12-3 or TRBV12-4, the J gene TRBJ1-5; D unresolved. V lost 1 base and J 6 bases, leaving 7 bases between the germline ends. The CDR3 length is 13 residues. The CDR3 region has the DNA TGTGCCAGCAGTTTAGGAATGAGTCAGCCCCAGCATTTT. This codes for CASSLGMSQPQHF.

There are a few counts of this clonotype. The chain couples TRBV20-1 to TRBJ1-4; tentatively, D is TRBD1 (6 bases). Trimming took 3 bases from V and 7 from J, leaving 9 bases between them. Germline V CDR1 and CDR2: DFQATT, SNEGSKA (reference sequence). The CDR3 contains 12 residues. The CDR3 DNA follows: TGCAGTGCTAGCCAGGGGCGTGAAAAACTGTTTTTT. Translated: CSASQGREKLFF.

The gene calls are TRBV6-1 and TRBJ2-2; tentatively, D is TRBD1 (6 bases). This CDR3 has 16 amino acids. Trimming shortened V by 4 bases and J by 1 base, and 13 bases separated the two germline ends. Germline V CDR1 and CDR2: MNHNS, SASEGT. The CDR3 region is CASSARPGVNTGELFF. The CDR3 DNA reads as TGTGCCAGCAGTGCCCGACCAGGGGTGAACACCGGGGAGCTGTTTTTT.

The sample holds many counts of this clonotype. The chain links TRBV6-1 to TRBJ1-5; the D gene is possibly TRBD1 (5 bases). There are 16 residues in the CDR3. The ends were cut back, 6 bases at V and 13 bases at J, with 28 bases in the middle. The V gene's germline CDR1 is MNHNS and CDR2 SASEGT. The CDR3 protein is CASSHPGQLYFSKQHF. CDR3 DNA: TGTGCCAGCAGCCACCCAGGGCAGCTGTACTTTTCGAAACAGCATTTT.

This rearrangement joins TRBV7-2 to TRBJ2-7; 7 nucleotides match TRBD1. This CDR3 region has 13 residues. J gave up 6 bases and V 0 bases, and 2 bases lay outside the gene matches. The germline V gene encodes CDR1 SGHTA and CDR2 FQGNSA. The CDR3 is CASSLAGQAEQYF. The CDR3 coding sequence is TGTGCCAGCAGCTTAGCAGGACAGGCCGAGCAGTACTTC.

The chain uses TRBV20-1 and TRBJ1-6, with 7 positions matching TRBD1. The CDR3 contains 15 residues. Germline V lookup: CDR1 DFQATT, CDR2 SNEGSKA (reference sequence). With 1 base clipped from V and 7 bases from J, the junction kept 7 bases outside the gene matches. The CDR3 sequence is CSARGGGIRNSPLHF. The CDR3 region has the DNA TGCAGTGCTAGAGGAGGGGGCATAAGGAATTCACCCCTCCACTTT.

This clonotype showed up many times. The chain carries TRBV20-1 and TRBJ2-1; 10 nucleotides agree with TRBD1. Germline V gene lookup returns CDR1 DFQATT and CDR2 SNEGSKA (reference sequence). V trimming: 6 bases; J trimming: 5 bases; junction bases outside the gene matches: 4. The length of the CDR3 is 13 residues. In nucleotides, the CDR3 is TGCAGTGCGAGACAGGGGGCAGACAATGAGCAGTTCTTC. It encodes CSARQGADNEQFF.

This clonotype was found a few times. The chain links TRBV5-1 to TRBJ2-3, with TRBD2 matching over 7 bases. V was pared by 2 bases and J by 2 bases, with 5 bases of the junction left unmatched. CDR1 is SGHRS and CDR2 is YFSETQ in the germline V gene. The CDR3 contains 15 residues. This CDR3 reads CASSFTGGYTDTQYF. The DNA for the CDR3 is TGCGCCAGCAGCTTCACCGGGGGGTACACAGATACGCAGTATTTT.

V is TRBV25-1 and J is TRBJ1-6; a possible D gene is TRBD1 (5 bases). The CDR3 consists of 15 residues. V was cut by 6 bases and J by 5 bases, with 14 bases left in between. CDR1 and CDR2 from the germline V gene are MGHDK and SYGVNS. This chain's CDR3 is CASRAWDFDNSPLHF. In DNA form, the CDR3 reads TGTGCCAGCAGGGCATGGGACTTCGATAATTCACCCCTCCACTTT. The whole variable domain, remainder taken from reference TRBV25-1 and TRBJ1-6, is EADIYQTPRYLVIGTGKKITLECSQTMGHDKMYWYQQDPGMELHLIHYSYGVNSTEKGDLSSESTVSRIRTEHFPLTLESARPSHTSQYLCASRAWDFDNSPLHFGNGTRLTVT.

This clonotype was detected a few times. V is TRBV7-2 and J is TRBJ2-3; perhaps TRBD1 as D (5 bases). This CDR3 region has 16 residues. V dropped 2 bases and J dropped 0 bases, with 12 bases sitting between them. Germline lookup yields CDR1 SGHTA and CDR2 FQGNSA. CDR3 sequence: CASSLSRDTSTDTQYF. In DNA form, the CDR3 reads TGTGCCAGCAGCTTATCCAGGGATACTAGCACAGATACGCAGTATTTT.

The genes are TRBV5-1 and TRBJ2-1, with 13 bases fitting TRBD2. Germline V lookup: CDR1 SGHRS, CDR2 YFSETQ. This CDR3 spans 17 amino acids. V was pared by 5 bases and J by 4 bases, with 9 bases of the junction left unmatched. CDR3 in amino acids: CASSYPTSGGDYNEQFF. The CDR3 region has the DNA TGCGCCAGCAGTTACCCAACTAGCGGGGGGGATTACAATGAGCAGTTCTTC.

This clonotype has at least ten counts. The V gene is TRBV5-5, the J gene TRBJ1-2; D remains ambiguous. V lost 0 bases, J lost 4 bases, and 7 bases lay in between. The CDR3 is made up of 13 amino acids. Looked up from germline, CDR1 is SGHKS and CDR2 is YYEKEE (reference sequence). The CDR3 nucleotides are TGTGCCAGCAGCTTGGATGTCGTCTATGGCTACACCTTC. It encodes CASSLDVVYGYTF. Full variable domain (missing parts from reference TRBV5-5 and TRBJ1-2): DAGVTQSPTHLIKTRGQQVTLRCSPISGHKSVSWYQQVLGQGPQFIFQYYEKEERGRGNFPDRFSARQFPNYSSELNVNALLLGDSALYLCASSLDVVYGYTFGSGTRLTVV.

A note on this clonotype: A much larger clone differs from this one at a single base, so this may be a read error. The J gene is TRBJ2-1, the V gene TRBV20-1; 8 bases align to TRBD2. This CDR3 is built from 17 residues. Germline CDR1 reads DFQATT; CDR2 reads SNEGSKA (reference sequence). The CDR3 here is CCARELWGGGQINEQFF. Written as DNA, the CDR3 is TGCTGTGCTAGAGAGTTATGGGGCGGGGGGCAAATCAATGAGCAGTTCTTC.

The chain uses TRBV5-1 and TRBJ2-5; TRBD2 agrees at 8 bases. The CDR3 runs to 13 residues. CDR1 is SGHRS and CDR2 is YFSETQ in the germline V gene. Losses at the gene ends were 5 bases for V and 5 bases for J; bases not matched to a gene: 5. The CDR3 nucleotides are TGCGCCAGCAGTCTACTAGCGGCGGAGACCCAGTACTTC. Translated: CASSLLAAETQYF.

The rearrangement links TRBV24-1 to TRBJ2-1; maybe TRBD1 (5 bases). The CDR3 totals 13 residues. In germline, CDR1 is KGHDR, CDR2 SFDVKD. The V and J ends lost 3 bases and 6 bases respectively, with 8 bases between them. The CDR3 coding sequence is TGTGCCACCAGTGATGCACAGGCCAATGAGCAGTTCTTC. It codes for CATSDAQANEQFF.

The rearrangement links TRBV20-1 to TRBJ2-5; 11 bases align to TRBD2. Trimming at V came to 3 bases and at J to 6 bases, leaving 15 bases not matched to a gene. The germline gives CDR1 DFQATT, CDR2 SNEGSKA (reference sequence). The CDR3 length is 17 residues. The CDR3: CSASRRLAGGPEKTQYF. The CDR3 DNA is TGCAGTGCTAGTAGGCGGCTAGCGGGGGGACCTGAGAAGACCCAGTACTTC.

The V call is TRBV7-2, the J call TRBJ2-3; D not certain. With 1 base removed from V and 0 bases from J, the gap between germline ends came to 8 bases. The CDR3 sequence is 15 residues long. Germline V gene lookup returns CDR1 SGHTA and CDR2 FQGNSA. In DNA, the CDR3 is TGTGCCAGCAGCTTAGTACAGATTAGCACAGATACGCAGTATTTT. Protein product: CASSLVQISTDTQYF. Variable domain in full (rest from reference TRBV7-2 and TRBJ2-3): GAGVSQSPSNKVTEKGKDVELRCDPISGHTALYWYRQSLGQGLEFLIYFQGNSAPDKSGLPSDRFSAERTGGSVSTLTIQRTQQEDSAVYLCASSLVQISTDTQYFGPGTRLTVL.

The chain recombines TRBV5-5 with TRBJ2-5; D is uncertain. V gave up 4 bases and J gave up 3 bases, with 10 bases separating them. Looked up from germline, CDR1 is SGHKS and CDR2 is YYEKEE (reference sequence). The length of the CDR3 is 13 residues. The CDR3, as DNA: TGTGCCAGCAGCCGGACCTTCAAAGAGACCCAGTACTTC. This translates into CASSRTFKETQYF. Using reference TRBV5-5 and TRBJ2-5 for the parts outside the CDR3, the full variable domain is DAGVTQSPTHLIKTRGQQVTLRCSPISGHKSVSWYQQVLGQGPQFIFQYYEKEERGRGNFPDRFSARQFPNYSSELNVNALLLGDSALYLCASSRTFKETQYFGPGTRLLVL.

This sequence joins TRBV20-1 and TRBJ2-3; D unclear. The germline gives CDR1 DFQATT, CDR2 SNEGSKA (reference sequence). V shed 1 base and J shed 8 bases, with 7 bases lying between them. There are 11 residues in the CDR3. The chain's CDR3 is CSARATPTQYF. CDR3 DNA sequence: TGCAGTGCTAGAGCTACCCCTACGCAGTATTTT.

On this clonotype itself: One end of the junction does not line up with germline, which may come from a read error. This chain uses TRBV30 with TRBJ1-1; D is ambiguous. CDR1 and CDR2 from the germline V gene are GTSNPN and SVGIG (reference sequence). This CDR3 contains 13 residues. CDR3 in DNA: TGTGCCCGGAGTGTACTGGGGAAGAAAGAAGCTTTCTTT. Translation: CARSVLGKKEAFF.

CDR3 bases: TGCAGCGTTGGGACTAGCTTCTATGGCTACACCTTC. It yields the protein CSVGTSFYGYTF. The chain employs TRBV29-1 and TRBJ1-2; D remains unclear. V lost 4 bases to trimming and J lost 4 bases, with 10 bases between them. The CDR3 totals 12 residues. CDR1 is SQVTM and CDR2 is ANQGSEA in the germline V gene.

This clonotype was found many times. The chain combines TRBV20-1 with TRBJ2-7; TRBD1 matches at 8 bases. Germline loops: CDR1 DFQATT, CDR2 SNEGSKA (reference sequence). This CDR3 is built from 13 residues. Trimming at V came to 5 bases and at J to 0 bases, leaving 3 bases not matched to a gene. The CDR3 region is CSAWTGNSYEQYF. Here the CDR3 DNA reads TGCAGTGCTTGGACAGGGAACTCCTACGAGCAGTACTTC.

This clonotype was recorded at least ten times. This chain connects TRBV6-1 to TRBJ1-5; 8 nucleotides agree with TRBD1. Germline CDR1 is MNHNS and CDR2 is SASEGT. Trimming removed 3 bases from V and 6 bases from J; junction bases left unmatched: 10. This CDR3 has 16 residues. CDR3 DNA sequence: TGTGCCAGCAGTGATGTGGCAGGGGGCTTCGGTCAGCCCCAGCATTTT. Residues: CASSDVAGGFGQPQHF.

The table lists this clonotype with many counts. V usage is TRBV20-1 and J usage is TRBJ2-1, with 14 nucleotides matching TRBD2. This CDR3 is 15 amino acids long. Germline CDR1 DFQATT, CDR2 SNEGSKA (reference sequence). V lost 6 bases, J lost 7 bases, and 8 bases stayed unmatched. In nucleotides, the CDR3 is TGCAGTGCCCGGACTAGCGGGGGGTTCGTGAATGAGCAGTTCTTC. The encoded protein is CSARTSGGFVNEQFF.

This clonotype was observed a few times. J is TRBJ2-7 and V is TRBV7-7, with 8 bases identical to TRBD2. The V and J ends lost 6 bases and 6 bases, in that order; junction bases with no gene match: 7. The CDR3 has 13 residues. The germline gives CDR1 SSHAT, CDR2 FNYEAQ (reference sequence). In DNA form, the CDR3 reads TGTGCCAGCAGTTCGGGGGGGGCGACCGAGCAGTACTTC. It codes for CASSSGGATEQYF.

The chain combines TRBV7-8 with TRBJ2-7, with D tentatively TRBD1 or TRBD2 (5 bases each). Per germline, CDR1 SGHVS and CDR2 FQNEAQ. The germline V and J ends were trimmed by 1 base and 2 bases, with 12 bases remaining between them. The CDR3 length is 15 residues. In DNA, the CDR3 is TGTGCCAGCAGCTTAGTAGTCGGGACGCCCTACGAGCAGTACTTC. Translating gives CASSLVVGTPYEQYF. The variable domain in full, completed from reference TRBV7-8 and TRBJ2-7, reads GAGVSQSPRYKVAKRGQDVALRCDPISGHVSLFWYQQALGQGPEFLTYFQNEAQLDKSGLPSDRFFAERPEGSVSTLKIQRTQQEDSAVYLCASSLVVGTPYEQYFGPGTRLTVT.

There are many counts of this clonotype. V and J are TRBV20-1 and TRBJ2-7, with D possibly being TRBD1 (5 bases). The CDR3 consists of 13 residues. With 0 bases removed from V and 2 bases from J, the gap between germline ends came to 8 bases. Germline loops: CDR1 DFQATT, CDR2 SNEGSKA (reference sequence). CDR3 protein: CSARDDSTYEQYV. The CDR3 DNA reads TGCAGTGCTAGAGACGACAGCACCTACGAGCAGTACGTC.

This chain joins TRBV12-3 or TRBV12-4 and TRBJ2-4; tentatively, D is TRBD1 (5 bases). The V gene lost 3 bases and the J gene lost 0 bases, with 12 bases spanning the gap. The CDR3 consists of 16 residues. The CDR3 DNA is TGTGCCAGCAGTTTTTGGACAACTGGAGCCAAAAACATTCAGTACTTC. Translation: CASSFWTTGAKNIQYF.